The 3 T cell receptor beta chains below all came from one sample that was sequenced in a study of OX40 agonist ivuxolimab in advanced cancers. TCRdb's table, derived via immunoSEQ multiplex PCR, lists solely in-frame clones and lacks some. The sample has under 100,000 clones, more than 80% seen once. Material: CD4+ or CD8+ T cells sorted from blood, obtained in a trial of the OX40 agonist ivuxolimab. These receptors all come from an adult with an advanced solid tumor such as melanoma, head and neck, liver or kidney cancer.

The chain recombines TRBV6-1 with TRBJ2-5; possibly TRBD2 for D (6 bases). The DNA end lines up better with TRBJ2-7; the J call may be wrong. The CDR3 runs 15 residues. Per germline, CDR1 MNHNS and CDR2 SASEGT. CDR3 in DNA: TGTGCCAGCAGCGTAGCGGAGAGACCTTCCTACGAGCAGTACTTC. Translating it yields CASSVAERPSYEQYF.

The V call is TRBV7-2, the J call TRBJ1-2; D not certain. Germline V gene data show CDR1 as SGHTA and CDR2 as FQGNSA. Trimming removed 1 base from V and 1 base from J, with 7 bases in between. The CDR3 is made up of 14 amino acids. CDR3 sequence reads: CASSLDYSNYGYTF. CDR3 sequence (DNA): TGTGCCAGCAGCTTAGACTACAGTAACTATGGCTACACCTTC.

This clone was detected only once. CDR3 sequence: CASSTGTGSTGESLYNEQFF. The DNA for the CDR3 is TGTGCCAGCAGTACCGGGACAGGGTCCACAGGAGAGTCGCTGTACAATGAGCAGTTCTTC. The chain uses TRBV2 and TRBJ2-1; the match to TRBD1 covers 9 bases. The CDR3 runs 20 residues. The junction had 21 bases not matched to a gene; V was cut back by 5 bases and J by 4 bases. Per the germline V gene, CDR1 is SNHLY and CDR2 is FYNNEI.